This is a list of T cell receptor beta chains from one sample in a study of molecular identifiers for immune sequencing clone quantification. TCRdb analysed the PCR reads with MiXCR anew, one entry per CDR3 protein. The table shows fewer than 45,000 distinct CDR3 sequences, with about a fifth occurring only once. The sequenced sample consisted of naive CD8+ T cells from blood, with Jurkat cell RNA spiked in. These receptors all come from a human donor in good health. Some libraries in this study had Jurkat cell RNA spiked in. The CDR3 runs from the conserved cysteine through the conserved F or W.

v_gene	CDR3aa
TRBV6-5	CASSDENYGYTF
TRBV20-1	CSARESRRGTEAFF
TRBV4-3	CASGQDLAGLYNEQFF
TRBV3-2	CASSQGPRDRSSYEQYF
TRBV5-1	CASSQNDRDRYNTEAFF
TRBV29-1	CSVQGSSYNEQFF
TRBV27	CASSLLGDTQYF
TRBV4-3	CASSQDRVETQYF
TRBV4-3	CASSQDRWGAQYF
TRBV14	CASSPAGSGANVLTF
TRBV4-1	CASSQDRGGGSPLHF
TRBV19	CASNLRRQPQHF
TRBV27	CASSPRGSNQPQHF
TRBV11-2	CASRGSNTDTQYF
TRBV29-1	CSVTGTGLQEQYF
TRBV27	CASSFVRGDEAFF
TRBV10-3	CAISESSFEQYF
TRBV9	CASSPDGGGGEQFF
TRBV12-3/TRBV12-4	CASSLVVDTQYF
TRBV27	CASSLSGEVDQPQHF
TRBV29-1	CSVVLAGYNERFF
TRBV2	CASSGQGSQPQHF
TRBV18	CASSPEGPSSTEAFF
TRBV27	CASSRLVPQETQYF
TRBV7-6	CASSLDSGGPLETQYF
TRBV20-1	CSARGSGAWWNEQFF
TRBV4-2	CASSQDMGASYNEQFF
TRBV7-3	CASSWGTAYNEQFF
TRBV7-2	CASSFRGELFF
TRBV11-2	CASSLDQQGEYTDTQYF
TRBV20-1	CSAGDGGGETQYF
TRBV7-9	CASSLAGQGHEQYF
TRBV6-7	CASSFGLAGDWADTQYF
TRBV13	CASSLGARNQPQHF
TRBV9	CASSTGYGDTQYF
TRBV7-9	CASSLGLNGQFF
TRBV30	CAWSVQSGNTEAFF
TRBV28	CASSTDRLGLQTYEQYF
TRBV7-9	CASSWGRQGSYEQYF
TRBV3-1	CASSQEAPGTSGGRYNEQFF
TRBV18	CASSPFPGVGEGYNEQFF
TRBV20-1	CSASGQGIAEAFF
TRBV4-1	CASGQYNRQNIQYF